One sample yielded the 27 T cell receptor beta chains listed below, sequenced in a study of Graves' ophthalmopathy and Graves' hyperthyroidism. Transcripts of RNA were the source for amplifying TCR beta CDR3 regions. An opening RT-PCR round employed HTBI primers and preceded a second-round multiplex PCR. TCRdb analysed the multiplex PCR reads with MiXCR anew, one entry per CDR3 protein. This table has around 1,200,000 distinct CDR3 sequences, roughly 35% appearing once. Sample: peripheral blood or thyroid tissue (not recorded which). The receptors originated from an adult man with Graves' hyperthyroidism.

In DNA form, the CDR3 reads TGTGCCAGCAGCCAGGGGCCGGGGGAGACCCAGCATTTT. This encodes CASSQGPGETQHF. V usage is TRBV7-7 and J usage is TRBJ1-5; D possibly corresponds to TRBD1 (6 bases). The length of the CDR3 is 13 residues. Germline assignment: CDR1 SSHAT and CDR2 FNYEAQ (reference sequence). Trimming removed 5 bases at V and 11 bases at J, with 16 bases between.

The sample holds many counts of this clonotype. The chain employs TRBV5-1 and TRBJ1-2; no clear D. With 0 bases removed from V and 0 bases from J, the gap between germline ends came to 6 bases. CDR3 size: 14 residues. Germline CDR1 and CDR2: SGHRS and YFSETQ. The CDR3: CASSLAPANYGYTF. In nucleotides, the CDR3 is TGCGCCAGCAGCTTGGCCCCCGCTAACTATGGCTACACCTTC.

The rearrangement uses TRBV7-2 and TRBJ1-5; D is uncertain. Germline assignment: CDR1 SGHTA and CDR2 FQGNSA. The CDR3 runs to 15 residues. The V end lost 1 base, the J end lost 11 bases, and 18 bases lay between the germline ends. CDR3 in DNA: TGTGCCAGCAGCTTAGGTAGGGTTGTTGAAGAGACCCAGCATTTT. This gives the protein CASSLGRVVEETQHF.

This clonotype was counted ten times or more. V and J are TRBV20-1 and TRBJ2-7, with 8 bases that match TRBD2. This CDR3 has 15 amino acids. Germline CDR1 DFQATT, CDR2 SNEGSKA (reference sequence). V lost 3 bases and J lost 5; bases outside the gene matches: 12. CDR3 DNA sequence: TGCAGTGCTAGTCGGCGGAGCGGGAGAGGTGACGAGCAGTACTTC. Residues: CSASRRSGRGDEQYF.

The rearrangement links TRBV20-1 to TRBJ2-2, with D possibly TRBD1 on 5 matching bases. V was clipped by 3 bases and J by 1 base, with 12 bases between them. CDR3 length: 15 amino acids. CDR1 is DFQATT, CDR2 SNEGSKA, per germline (reference sequence). CDR3 sequence: CSARGNRGNTGELFF. The CDR3 coding sequence is TGCAGTGCTAGGGGCAATAGGGGGAACACCGGGGAGCTGTTTTTT.

J is TRBJ2-7 and V is TRBV20-1, with D tentatively TRBD1 or TRBD2 (5 bases each). This CDR3 spans 15 amino acids. V lost 4 bases to trimming and J lost 0 bases, with 16 bases between them. Germline CDR1 reads DFQATT; CDR2 reads SNEGSKA (reference sequence). The CDR3 nucleotides read TGCAGTGCTATATCCGGGACCCAGGTCTCCTACGAGCAGTACTTC. Residues: CSAISGTQVSYEQYF.

The chain employs TRBV7-9 and TRBJ1-2; 9 bases fit TRBD1. The CDR3 length is 17 residues. CDR1 is SEHNR and CDR2 is FQNEAQ in the germline V gene (reference sequence). The V gene end was trimmed by 5 bases and the J gene end by 4 bases; junction bases not matched to a gene: 14. Here the CDR3 DNA reads TGTGCCAGCAGCCAAGGGACAGGGCGTACCTCAAGCTATGGCTACACCTTC. This encodes CASSQGTGRTSSYGYTF.

The genes are TRBV4-3 and TRBJ2-3; D might be TRBD1 (5 bases). The V gene's germline CDR1 is LGHNA and CDR2 YSLEER. The CDR3 contains 15 residues. Trimming removed 3 bases at V and 0 bases at J, with 10 bases between. The chain's CDR3 is CASSHTQGSTDTQYF. The CDR3 nucleotides read TGCGCCAGCAGCCATACGCAGGGAAGCACAGATACGCAGTATTTT.

Comments on this clonotype: This may be a read error: a much more frequent sequence differs by one nucleotide. This rearrangement joins TRBV7-2 to TRBJ1-4; 9 bases fit TRBD1. Germline V gene data show CDR1 as SGHTA and CDR2 as FQGNSA. This CDR3 has 14 amino acids. The J segment lost 7 bases and the V segment lost 6 bases, leaving 6 bases of the junction unmatched. The CDR3 nucleotides read TGTGCCAGCAGGTCGGGACAGGGCCCTGAAAAACTGTTTTTT. Protein: CASRSGQGPEKLFF.

This clonotype was observed a handful of times. The rearrangement joins TRBV10-3 to TRBJ1-5, with D uncertain. This CDR3 is built from 13 residues. The V gene's germline CDR1 is ENHRY and CDR2 SYGVKD. The V end lost 4 bases, the J end lost 3 bases, and 7 bases lay between the germline ends. The CDR3 region has the DNA TGTGCCATCAGTGGGGCCCTCAATCAGCCCCAGCATTTT. Translating it yields CAISGALNQPQHF.

The sample holds a few counts of this clonotype. This rearrangement joins TRBV7-9 to TRBJ2-2, with no clear D. The germline CDR1 and CDR2 sequences are SEHNR and FQNEAQ (reference sequence). The CDR3 has 14 residues. V dropped 3 bases and J dropped 6 bases, with 11 bases sitting between them. This chain's CDR3 is CASSFSFLSGELFF. CDR3 DNA sequence: TGTGCCAGCAGCTTTTCATTCCTGTCCGGGGAGCTGTTTTTT.

This rearrangement joins TRBV6-5 to TRBJ1-6; D may be TRBD1 (6 bases). There are 15 residues in the CDR3. From germline, CDR1 is MNHEY and CDR2 SVGAGI. V lost 2 bases to trimming and J lost 8 bases, with 13 bases between them. CDR3: CASSYGSGVYSPLHF. The CDR3 DNA reads as TGTGCCAGCAGTTACGGCTCAGGGGTATATTCACCCCTCCACTTT.

CDR3 bases: TGCAGTGCTAGGGGACTGGCCTCCTACGAGCAGTACTTC. Encoded protein: CSARGLASYEQYF. The chain couples TRBV20-1 to TRBJ2-7, with TRBD2 as a possible D gene (6 bases). Germline loops: CDR1 DFQATT, CDR2 SNEGSKA (reference sequence). The CDR3 is 13 residues long. Trimming removed 3 bases from V and 0 bases from J, with 9 bases in between.

DNA for the CDR3: TGTGCCAGCAGTTACTGGGGACAGGGAGAGACCCAGTACTTC. Amino acids: CASSYWGQGETQYF. The gene calls are TRBV2 and TRBJ2-5; 9 nucleotides align to TRBD1. After removal of 5 bases from V and 4 bases from J, the junction contained 5 bases not matched to a gene. CDR1 is SNHLY and CDR2 is FYNNEI in the germline V gene. The CDR3 contains 14 residues.

The chain employs TRBV20-1 and TRBJ2-6, with a tentative D call TRBD2 (5 bases). With 3 bases removed from V and 0 bases from J, the gap between germline ends came to 12 bases. Germline lookup yields CDR1 DFQATT and CDR2 SNEGSKA (reference sequence). This CDR3 is 16 amino acids long. The CDR3 here is CSASWPGSSGANVLTF. The CDR3 coding sequence is TGCAGTGCTAGTTGGCCGGGATCCTCTGGGGCCAACGTCCTGACTTTC.

In this sample, this clonotype turned up many times. The chain uses TRBV11-2 and TRBJ1-2; 7 nucleotides line up with TRBD1. From germline, CDR1 is SGHAT and CDR2 FQNNGV. The CDR3 sequence is 13 residues long. V trimming: 2 bases; J trimming: 7 bases; junction bases outside the gene matches: 4. The CDR3 DNA reads as TGTGCCAGCAGCTTAAAACAGGGGTTTGGCTACACCTTC. Translated: CASSLKQGFGYTF. The full variable domain, its missing parts supplied by reference TRBV11-2 and TRBJ1-2, is EAGVAQSPRYKIIEKRQSVAFWCNPISGHATLYWYQQILGQGPKLLIQFQNNGVVDDSQLPKDRFSAERLKGVDSTLKIQPAKLEDSAVYLCASSLKQGFGYTFGSGTRLTVV.

Notes on this clonotype: It may be a read error: a sequence one base away is much more abundant. This chain links TRBV20-1 with TRBJ2-5; 7 bases are shared with TRBD1. Germline CDR1 is DFQATT and CDR2 is SNEGSKA (reference sequence). This CDR3 has 14 residues. The V segment lost 1 base and the J segment 1 base; nucleotides outside the gene matches: 3. CDR3 sequence (DNA): TGCAGTGCTAGAGCCTACAGGGGCCAAGAGACCCAGTACTTC. As protein: CSARAYRGQETQYF.

This clonotype has ten or more counts. V usage is TRBV7-2 and J usage is TRBJ2-7, with 11 bases fitting TRBD2. Looked up from germline, CDR1 is SGHTA and CDR2 is FQGNSA. After removal of 0 bases from V and 1 base from J, the junction contained 8 bases not matched to a gene. This CDR3 is 18 amino acids long. For the CDR3, the DNA is TGTGCCAGCAGCTTAGCGAGGCTAGCGGGAGGCCTATCCTACGAGCAGTACTTC. This gives the protein CASSLARLAGGLSYEQYF.

The chain employs TRBV28 and TRBJ2-5; D is perhaps TRBD2 (6 bases). The V gene lost 7 bases and the J gene lost 2 bases, with 17 bases spanning the gap. CDR1 is MDHEN and CDR2 is SYDVKM in the germline V gene. This CDR3 is 15 amino acids long. The CDR3 DNA is TGTGCCAGCACCCTACTAGCTCAGCGGCAAGAGACCCAGTACTTC. Translating gives CASTLLAQRQETQYF. The full variable domain, rest sourced from reference TRBV28 and TRBJ2-5, is DVKVTQSSRYLVKRTGEKVFLECVQDMDHENMFWYRQDPGLGLRLIYFSYDVKMKEKGDIPEGYSVSREKKERFSLILESASTNQTSMYLCASTLLAQRQETQYFGPGTRLLVL.

The chain joins TRBV4-2 to TRBJ1-4; D remains ambiguous. V was trimmed by 4 bases and J by 0 bases, leaving 6 bases between them. The length of the CDR3 is 14 residues. The germline CDR1 and CDR2 sequences are LGHNA and YNFKEQ. CDR3 DNA sequence: TGTGCCAGCAGCCCTTTGGCAACTAATGAAAAACTGTTTTTT. Encoded protein: CASSPLATNEKLFF.

V and J are TRBV20-1 and TRBJ2-7; 8 nucleotides align to TRBD1. Germline V gives CDR1 DFQATT, CDR2 SNEGSKA (reference sequence). With 5 bases clipped from V and 2 bases from J, the junction kept 5 bases outside the gene matches. This CDR3 is built from 13 residues. DNA for the CDR3: TGCAGTGCTGGGGGCAGGGGGCCCTACGAGCAGTACTTC. Its protein is CSAGGRGPYEQYF.

This clonotype occurred many times. The chain is built from TRBV29-1 and TRBJ1-2; TRBD1 might be the D (6 bases). Trimming stripped 6 bases from V and 3 bases from J, with 17 bases between. This CDR3 spans 14 amino acids. The germline V gene encodes CDR1 SQVTM and CDR2 ANQGSEA. CDR3 loop: CSVTHLRGDYGYTF. CDR3 nucleotide sequence: TGCAGCGTGACACACCTCAGGGGTGACTATGGCTACACCTTC.

This clonotype came up a few times. The chain employs TRBV6-2 or TRBV6-3 and TRBJ2-6; 10 bases line up with TRBD1. Looked up from germline, CDR1 is MNHEY and CDR2 is SVGEGT. The ends lost 8 bases at V and 3 bases at J; junction bases unmatched: 1. This CDR3 is built from 14 residues. As DNA, the CDR3 is TGTGCCAGCGGACAGGGGGGTGGGGCCAACGTCCTGACTTTC. This sequence encodes CASGQGGGANVLTF.

This clonotype was recorded at least ten times. This chain links TRBV29-1 with TRBJ2-5; the match to TRBD2 covers 8 bases. The germline V gene encodes CDR1 SQVTM and CDR2 ANQGSEA. The CDR3 is 15 residues long. J lost 5 bases, V lost 2 bases, and 10 bases had no gene match. CDR3 loop: CSVELLAATWETQYF. The CDR3 region has the DNA TGCAGCGTTGAACTACTAGCGGCTACCTGGGAGACCCAGTACTTC.

The chain is built from TRBV19 and TRBJ1-1; D is perhaps TRBD1 (5 bases). The CDR3 length is 12 residues. Germline V lookup: CDR1 LNHDA, CDR2 SQIVND (reference sequence). Trimming left V 6 bases short and J 10 bases short, with 15 bases between. CDR3: CASSFGGARAFF. The DNA for the CDR3 is TGTGCCAGTAGCTTTGGCGGGGCTCGAGCTTTCTTT.

The chain links TRBV10-3 to TRBJ2-5, with TRBD1 matching 9 bases. Germline CDR1 and CDR2: ENHRY and SYGVKD. The trim removed 10 bases at V and 1 base at J, leaving 10 bases unmatched. The CDR3 contains 15 residues. CDR3 in amino acids: CASTTGGLSQETQYF. The DNA for the CDR3 is TGTGCCAGCACTACAGGGGGCCTAAGCCAAGAGACCCAGTACTTC.

V and J are TRBV14 and TRBJ2-7; 8 bases fit TRBD1. This CDR3 spans 15 amino acids. Germline assignment: CDR1 SGHDN and CDR2 FVKESK. The V gene end was trimmed by 3 bases and the J gene end by 3 bases; junction bases not matched to a gene: 7. The CDR3 bases are TGTGCCAGCAGCCAGGGGGACAGGCCGAACTACGAGCAGTACTTC. It encodes CASSQGDRPNYEQYF.